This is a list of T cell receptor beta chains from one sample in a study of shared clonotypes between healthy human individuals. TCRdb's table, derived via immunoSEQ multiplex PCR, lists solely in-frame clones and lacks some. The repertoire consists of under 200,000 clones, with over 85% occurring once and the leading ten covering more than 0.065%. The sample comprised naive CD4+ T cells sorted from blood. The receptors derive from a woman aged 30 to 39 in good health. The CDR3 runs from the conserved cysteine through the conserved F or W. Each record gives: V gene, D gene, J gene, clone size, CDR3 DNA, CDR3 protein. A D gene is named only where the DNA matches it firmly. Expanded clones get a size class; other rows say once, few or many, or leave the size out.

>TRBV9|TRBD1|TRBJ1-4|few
TGTGCCAGCAGCGTAGATGGACAGGATAATGAAAAACTGTTTTTT
CASSVDGQDNEKLFF
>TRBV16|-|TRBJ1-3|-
TGTGCCAGCAGCCAAGTTCCCATCTCTGGAAACACCATATATTTT
CASSQVPISGNTIYF
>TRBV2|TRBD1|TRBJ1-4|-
TGTGCCAGCAGTTCGGGACAGCGAGGAACTAATGAAAAACTGTTTTTT
CASSSGQRGTNEKLFF
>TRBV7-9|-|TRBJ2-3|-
TGTGCCAGCAGCCAGACTCCAACTAGCACAGATACGCAGTATTTT
CASSQTPTSTDTQYF
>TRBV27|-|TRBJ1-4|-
TGTGCCAGCAGTTTATCAGGGGAGAATGAAAAACTGTTTTTT
CASSLSGENEKLFF
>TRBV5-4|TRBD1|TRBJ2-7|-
TGTGCCAGCAGCCTAACCGGGACAGGGAGTAACGAGCAGTACTTC
CASSLTGTGSNEQYF
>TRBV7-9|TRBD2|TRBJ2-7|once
TGTGCCAGCAGCTCCGGAGGGGGAGCGGGAGGAAACTACGAGCAGTACTTC
CASSSGGGAGGNYEQYF
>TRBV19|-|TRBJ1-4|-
TGTGCCAGTAGTAGGACAGCAACTAATGAAAAACTGTTTTTT
CASSRTATNEKLFF
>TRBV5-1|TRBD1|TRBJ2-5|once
TGCGCCAGCAGCCTAGGACAGGGGGCTTCGGTCGAGACCCAGTACTTC
CASSLGQGASVETQYF
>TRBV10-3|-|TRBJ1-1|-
TGTGCCATCAGTACAGAGATGAACACTGAAGCTTTCTTT
CAISTEMNTEAFF
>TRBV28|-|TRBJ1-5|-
TGTGCCAGCAGTTTCTTGTCCAGCCTCAATCAGCCCCAGCATTTT
CASSFLSSLNQPQHF
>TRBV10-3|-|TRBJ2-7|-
TGTGCCATCTCAGTTGAGGACAGCTCCTACGAGCAGTACTTC
CAISVEDSSYEQYF
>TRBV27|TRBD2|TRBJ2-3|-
TGTGCCAGCAGTTTAACGGGGCTAGCGGGAGGTCTCACAGATACGCAGTATTTT
CASSLTGLAGGLTDTQYF
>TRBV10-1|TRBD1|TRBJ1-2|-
TGCGCCAGCAGTAGGGACAGACAGGGCGATGGCTACACCTTC
CASSRDRQGDGYTF
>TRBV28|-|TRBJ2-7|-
TGTGCCAGCACCGTCGCCTCGACGGGATACGAGCAGTACTTC
CASTVASTGYEQYF
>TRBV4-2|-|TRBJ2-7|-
TGTGCCAGCAGCCAAGGGCAGGACACCTCCTACGAGCAGTACTTC
CASSQGQDTSYEQYF
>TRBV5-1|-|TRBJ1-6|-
TGCGCCAGCAGCCCTACCCGGGGGAGTAATTCACCCCTCCACTTT
CASSPTRGSNSPLHF
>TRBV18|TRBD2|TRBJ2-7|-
TGTGCCAGCTCATCGGATACTAGCGGGACGGGGGAGCAGTACTTC
CASSSDTSGTGEQYF
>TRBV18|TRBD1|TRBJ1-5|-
TGTGCCAGCTCGCCGGGACAGGGATCAGAGCAGCCCCAGCATTTT
CASSPGQGSEQPQHF
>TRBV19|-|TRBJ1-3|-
TGTGCCAGCCGAGCAGGGGCTGGCGGAAACACCATATATTTT
CASRAGAGGNTIYF
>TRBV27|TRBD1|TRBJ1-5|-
TGTGCCAGCAGTCCCGGGACAGGGGTACAGCCCCAGCATTTT
CASSPGTGVQPQHF
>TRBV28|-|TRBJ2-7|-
TGTGCCAGCAGTTTGGCAGGGGCAGCCTACGAGCAGTACTTC
CASSLAGAAYEQYF
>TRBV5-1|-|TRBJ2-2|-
TGCGCCAGCAGCTTGTTCGTCCCCGCGAACACCGGGGAGCTGTTTTTT
CASSLFVPANTGELFF
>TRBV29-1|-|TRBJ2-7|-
TGCAGCGTTGAGGTGATCTTTGGCCACGAGCAGTACTTC
CSVEVIFGHEQYF
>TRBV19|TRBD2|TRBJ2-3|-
TGTGCCAGTAGTATAGATCGGGCGGGAGGGCCGGATACGCAGTATTTT
CASSIDRAGGPDTQYF
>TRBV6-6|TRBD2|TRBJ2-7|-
TGTGCCAGCAGTTACGAAGGTCTAGCGGGGAACGAGCAGTACTTC
CASSYEGLAGNEQYF
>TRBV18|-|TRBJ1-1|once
TGTGCCAGCTCACTACGGGACATAAACACTGAAGCTTTCTTT
CASSLRDINTEAFF